These 24 T cell receptor beta chains originate from one sample sequenced in a study of control samples from healthy donors and cancer patients (dated by TCRdb to the early 2020s). The library relied on the immunoSEQ multiplex PCR assay. The table comes from immuneACCESS by way of TCRdb, which keeps in-frame sequences with V and J called. Part of the clones is missing from these tables; in studies checked, under half for an unresolved V gene and the rest for unknown reasons. The sample table holds tens of thousands of clones, of which around 87% were seen once. More than 9.5% of the sample is in the top ten clones. The sequenced sample consisted of PBMCs. These receptors all come from an older woman with lung cancer.

The chain has TRBV3-1 (or the pseudogene TRBV3-2) and TRBJ2-7; maybe TRBD2 (5 bases). Germline V gene sequence: CDR1 LGHDT, CDR2 YNNKEL (reference sequence). This CDR3 comprises 14 residues. V was pared by 4 bases and J by 0 bases, with 10 bases between. The CDR3 loop reads CASSPRTSSYEQYF. CDR3 coding DNA: TGTGCCAGCAGCCCCAGGACTTCCTCCTACGAGCAGTACTTC.

The rearrangement uses TRBV6-1 and TRBJ2-2; 10 bases align to TRBD1. This CDR3 is 20 amino acids long. Looked up from germline, CDR1 is MNHNS and CDR2 is SASEGT. Trimming cost V 4 bases and J 6 bases; bases outside gene matches: 20. The CDR3 DNA reads TGTGCCAGCAGTGCCTTAGCCCCCGTGACAGGGGGCATTTTGGCCGGGGAGCTGTTTTTT. It is translated as CASSALAPVTGGILAGELFF.

This sequence joins TRBV19 and TRBJ1-4; TRBD1 might be the D (6 bases). This CDR3 comprises 13 residues. V dropped 5 bases and J dropped 8 bases, with 12 bases sitting between them. The germline CDR1 and CDR2 sequences are LNHDA and SQIVND (reference sequence). The CDR3 nucleotides read TGTGCCAGTAGTGAACAGGGAGGAGAAAAACTGTTTTTT. This sequence encodes CASSEQGGEKLFF.

This chain joins TRBV18 and TRBJ2-1; unclear D gene. The CDR3 extends over 13 amino acids. Germline CDR1 KGHSH, CDR2 LQKENI. Trimming pared 6 bases from V and 10 bases from J, leaving 16 bases between. The CDR3 region is CASSPGAEREQFF. The CDR3 nucleotides are TGTGCCAGCTCCCCGGGTGCGGAACGGGAGCAGTTCTTC.

The V and J genes are TRBV30 and TRBJ2-1; 10 nucleotides match TRBD2. The CDR3 is 15 residues long. The germline V gene has CDR1 GTSNPN and CDR2 SVGIG (reference sequence). V dropped 5 bases and J dropped 6; count of bases not matched to a gene: 10. The CDR3 spells CAWRLAGVLSNEQFF. For the CDR3, the DNA is TGTGCCTGGCGCCTAGCGGGAGTGCTGTCCAATGAGCAGTTCTTC.

The CDR3 coding sequence is TGTGCCAGCAGCTCACCGACAGGTACGAGAGATACGCAGTATTTT. It yields the protein CASSSPTGTRDTQYF. The chain is built from TRBV7-9 and TRBJ2-3, with D maybe TRBD1 (6 bases). CDR3 length: 15 residues. V was shortened by 4 bases and J by 5 bases, with 16 bases between the two germline ends. Per germline, CDR1 SEHNR and CDR2 FQNEAQ (reference sequence).

The chain is built from TRBV5-4 and TRBJ2-7; D unresolved. The CDR3 consists of 14 residues. The germline V and J ends were trimmed by 4 bases and 7 bases, with 18 bases remaining between them. CDR1 is SGHNT, CDR2 YYREEE, per germline (reference sequence). CDR3 sequence reads: CASSIDRASDEQYF. In DNA form, the CDR3 reads TGTGCCAGCAGCATTGATAGGGCTTCGGATGAGCAGTACTTC.

The chain recombines TRBV10-2 with TRBJ1-1; weak D call: TRBD1 (5 bases). The CDR3 totals 13 residues. Trimming shortened V by 6 bases and J by 1 base, and 9 bases separated the two germline ends. Per the germline V gene, CDR1 is WSHSY and CDR2 is SAAADI. The CDR3 reads CASSHTGNTEAFF. The CDR3 DNA reads as TGCGCCAGCAGCCACACAGGGAACACTGAAGCTTTCTTT.

The chain recombines TRBV5-1 with TRBJ1-2; TRBD1 is a possible D gene (6 bases). This CDR3 contains 15 residues. Germline V gives CDR1 SGHRS, CDR2 YFSETQ. Trimming removed 4 bases at V and 8 bases at J, with 21 bases between. The DNA for the CDR3 is TGCGCCAGCAGCACCCAGGGGCCGTCCGAGGGCGGCTACACCTTC. Protein product: CASSTQGPSEGGYTF.

The chain links TRBV6-4 to TRBJ1-1; D call uncertain. This CDR3 has 14 residues. V lost 8 bases and J lost 0, with 13 bases in between. Germline V gene sequence: CDR1 MRHNA, CDR2 SNTAGT. This CDR3 is CASGIRTVNTEAFF. The CDR3 DNA is TGTGCCAGCGGGATAAGGACGGTGAACACTGAAGCTTTCTTT.

The DNA of the CDR3 is TGTGCCAGCAGTCGGACAGGGGTCACCGGGGAGCTGTTTTTT. Translated: CASSRTGVTGELFF. The chain carries TRBV28 and TRBJ2-2, with 9 bases aligning to TRBD1. Germline assignment: CDR1 MDHEN and CDR2 SYDVKM. The CDR3 contains 14 residues. V was clipped by 5 bases and J by 4 bases; unmatched bases: 2.

This rearrangement joins TRBV6-1 to TRBJ1-5; the D gene is possibly TRBD1 (5 bases). The CDR3 totals 14 residues. Germline V gene sequence: CDR1 MNHNS, CDR2 SASEGT. The V gene lost 4 bases and the J gene lost 5 bases, with 12 bases spanning the gap. The CDR3 protein is CASSGGTADQPQHF. Written as DNA, the CDR3 is TGTGCCAGCAGTGGGGGGACTGCTGATCAGCCCCAGCATTTT.

The rearrangement joins TRBV2 to TRBJ2-5, with 8 bases identical to TRBD2. Trimming at V came to 0 bases and at J to 4 bases, leaving 4 bases not matched to a gene. The CDR3 has 15 residues. Looked up from germline, CDR1 is SNHLY and CDR2 is FYNNEI. The CDR3 loop reads CASSEALAGRETQYF. The CDR3 nucleotides read TGTGCCAGCAGTGAAGCTTTAGCGGGAAGAGAGACCCAGTACTTC. Supplemented by reference TRBV2 and TRBJ2-5, the full variable domain reads EPEVTQTPSHQVTQMGQEVILRCVPISNHLYFYWYRQILGQKVEFLVSFYNNEISEKSEIFDDQFSVERPDGSNFTLKIRSTKLEDSAMYFCASSEALAGRETQYFGPGTRLLVL.

The CDR3 nucleotides are TGCGCCAGCAGCTCGGAAGGGGGCACTAATGAAAAACTGTTTTTT. It encodes CASSSEGGTNEKLFF. The chain carries TRBV5-1 and TRBJ1-4, with 7 bases that match TRBD1. With 3 bases clipped from V and 2 bases from J, the junction kept 4 bases outside the gene matches. The CDR3 runs 15 residues. Germline CDR1 is SGHRS and CDR2 is YFSETQ.

J is TRBJ2-1 and V is TRBV7-8; 8 bases line up with TRBD2. The germline V gene has CDR1 SGHVS and CDR2 FQNEAQ. V lost 6 bases and J lost 7; bases outside the gene matches: 2. This CDR3 has 12 amino acids. CDR3 loop: CASRRLANEQFF. The CDR3 nucleotides read TGTGCCAGCAGACGACTAGCGAATGAGCAGTTCTTC.

This chain uses TRBV5-1 with TRBJ1-1; D is ambiguous. Per germline, CDR1 SGHRS and CDR2 YFSETQ. This CDR3 has 12 residues. V was pared by 1 base and J by 4 bases, with 5 bases between. The CDR3 bases are TGCGCCAGCAGCTTGACAGCCACTGAAGCTTTCTTT. Protein: CASSLTATEAFF.

The chain employs TRBV28 and TRBJ1-1; D is unclear. V gave up 2 bases and J gave up 1 base, with 2 bases separating them. The V gene's germline CDR1 is MDHEN and CDR2 SYDVKM. This CDR3 is 12 amino acids long. CDR3 DNA: TGTGCCAGCAGTTTAAGGAACACTGAAGCTTTCTTT. This codes for CASSLRNTEAFF.

This clone has just a few counts. The chain carries TRBV5-1 and TRBJ2-1, with TRBD1 identical over 7 bases. Trimming took 2 bases from V and 6 from J; bases not matched to a gene: 8. CDR3 length: 15 amino acids. Germline V gene data show CDR1 as SGHRS and CDR2 as YFSETQ. In nucleotides, the CDR3 is TGCGCCAGCAGCTTTTCCCCTGGGGACAGCAATGAGCAGTTCTTC. This gives the protein CASSFSPGDSNEQFF.

J is TRBJ2-1 and V is TRBV15; the D is unclear. The CDR3 is made up of 15 amino acids. V gave up 1 base and J gave up 0 bases, with 7 bases separating them. In germline, CDR1 is LNHNV, CDR2 YYDKDF (reference sequence). DNA of the CDR3: TGTGCCACCAGCAGAGGGGGTAGCTCCTACAATGAGCAGTTCTTC. Translation: CATSRGGSSYNEQFF.

This sequence joins TRBV5-8 and TRBJ1-1; D not resolved. V gave up 4 bases and J gave up 0 bases, with 22 bases separating them. Germline V lookup: CDR1 SGHTS, CDR2 YDEGEE. The CDR3 is made up of 18 amino acids. Here the CDR3 DNA reads TGTGCCAGCAGCAACGGGAATCCGGGCGCCCGCATGAACACTGAAGCTTTCTTT. It encodes CASSNGNPGARMNTEAFF. The entire variable domain, with the rest obtained from reference TRBV5-8 and TRBJ1-1, is as follows: EAGVTQSPTHLIKTRGQQATLRCSPISGHTSVYWYQQALGLGLQFLLWYDEGEERNRGNFPPRFSGRQFPNYSSELNVNALELEDSALYLCASSNGNPGARMNTEAFFGQGTRLTVV.

This clone has just a few counts. This rearrangement joins TRBV15 to TRBJ1-2; TRBD1 might be the D (5 bases). Deletions cut 3 bases from V and 13 bases from J, with 12 bases between. Germline V gene lookup returns CDR1 LNHNV and CDR2 YYDKDF (reference sequence). This CDR3 has 11 amino acids. This CDR3 reads CATSSSGTVTF. The CDR3 DNA sequence: TGTGCCACCAGCAGTTCAGGGACCGTCACCTTC.

This clone has just one count. J is TRBJ2-1 and V is TRBV27; the D is unclear. The CDR3 consists of 15 residues. The V gene lost 4 bases and the J gene lost 2 bases, with 12 bases spanning the gap. Germline V gives CDR1 MNHEY, CDR2 SMNVEV (reference sequence). The CDR3 nucleotides are TGTGCCAGCAGTTGGGGTAGATTCACCTACAATGAGCAGTTCTTC. Residues: CASSWGRFTYNEQFF.

This chain links TRBV2 with TRBJ2-1, with 11 bases fitting TRBD1. Germline V lookup: CDR1 SNHLY, CDR2 FYNNEI. J lost 6 bases, V lost 10 bases, and 5 bases had no gene match. The CDR3 runs 13 residues. CDR3 residues: CATLGTGGNEQFF. CDR3 nucleotide sequence: TGTGCCACCCTCGGGACAGGGGGCAATGAGCAGTTCTTC.

The gene calls are TRBV4-2 and TRBJ2-2; 9 bases are a match to TRBD2. There are 16 residues in the CDR3. The germline CDR1 and CDR2 sequences are LGHNA and YNFKEQ. V lost 3 bases and J lost 4; bases outside the gene matches: 6. CDR3 sequence reads: CASSHAGTSRTGELFF. The CDR3 nucleotides are TGTGCCAGCAGCCACGCCGGGACTAGCCGCACCGGGGAGCTGTTTTTT.